This T cell receptor beta chain was captured by sequencing in a study of cytomegalovirus exposure and HLA in healthy donors. Whole-study results and caveats: Earlier analysis looked at TCR beta V segments, and most were productive about 87% or about 30% of the time. Most TCR sequences proved rare, with some public TCRs found in many donors. The authors listed 150 to 200 TCR beta chains as cytomegalovirus-associated. Equally common other TCR beta chains were less clonally expanded than HLA-associated ones, a later analysis found.

60 Vbeta and 13 Jbeta primers were used in PCR. The assay was immunoSEQ multiplex PCR, and TCRdb's table has in-frame clones only and misses some. The sample has under 250,000 clones, over 70% seen once; the top ten hold around 8%. On this clone itself: The target antigen is unknown.

CDR3 size: 14 residues. Germline CDR1 MDHEN, CDR2 SYDVKM. The V gene end was trimmed by 11 bases and the J gene end by 8 bases; junction bases not matched to a gene: 13. The chain combines TRBV28 with TRBJ2-1; 9 nucleotides match TRBD2. This TCR derives from a woman aged 55-69 years in good health and CMV-seropositive. The material sequenced was PBMCs. CDR3: CAGGRGRALDEQFF. CDR3 nucleotides: TGTGCCGGGGGCCGCGGGAGGGCCTTGGATGAGCAGTTCTTC.